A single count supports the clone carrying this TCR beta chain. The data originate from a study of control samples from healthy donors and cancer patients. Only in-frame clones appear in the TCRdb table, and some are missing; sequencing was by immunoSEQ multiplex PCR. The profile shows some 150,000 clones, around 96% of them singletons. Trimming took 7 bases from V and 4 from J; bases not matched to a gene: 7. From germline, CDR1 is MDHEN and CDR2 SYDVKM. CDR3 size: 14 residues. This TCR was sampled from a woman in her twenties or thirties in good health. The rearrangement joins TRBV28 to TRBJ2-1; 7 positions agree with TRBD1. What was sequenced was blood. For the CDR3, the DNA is TGTGCCAGCACTTTCGGGACAGCTTACAATGAGCAGTTCTTC. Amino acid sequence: CASTFGTAYNEQFF.